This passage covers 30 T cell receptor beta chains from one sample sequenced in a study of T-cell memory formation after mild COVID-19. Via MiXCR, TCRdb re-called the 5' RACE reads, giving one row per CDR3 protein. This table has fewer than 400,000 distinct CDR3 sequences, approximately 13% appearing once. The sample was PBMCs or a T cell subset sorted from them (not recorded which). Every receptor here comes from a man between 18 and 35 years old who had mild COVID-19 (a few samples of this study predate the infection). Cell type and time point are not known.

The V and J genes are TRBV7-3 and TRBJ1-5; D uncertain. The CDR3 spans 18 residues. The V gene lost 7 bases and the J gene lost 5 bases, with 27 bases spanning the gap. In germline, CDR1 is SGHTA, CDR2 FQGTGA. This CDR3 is CASTISRVRVPFYQPQHF. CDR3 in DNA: TGTGCCAGCACTATCTCAAGAGTTCGGGTTCCGTTCTATCAGCCCCAGCATTTT.

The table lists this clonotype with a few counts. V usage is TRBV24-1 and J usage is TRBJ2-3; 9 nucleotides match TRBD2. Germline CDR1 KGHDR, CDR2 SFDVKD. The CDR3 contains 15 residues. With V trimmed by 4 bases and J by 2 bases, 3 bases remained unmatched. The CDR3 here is CATSDGTSYTDTQYF. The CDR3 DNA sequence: TGTGCCACCAGTGACGGGACTAGCTACACAGATACGCAGTATTTT.

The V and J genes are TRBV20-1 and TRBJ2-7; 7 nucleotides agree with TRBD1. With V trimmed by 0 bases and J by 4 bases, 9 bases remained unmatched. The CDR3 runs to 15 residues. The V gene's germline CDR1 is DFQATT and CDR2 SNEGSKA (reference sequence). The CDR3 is CSARDPGTEKYEQYF. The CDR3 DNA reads TGCAGTGCTAGAGATCCGGGGACAGAAAAATACGAGCAGTACTTC.

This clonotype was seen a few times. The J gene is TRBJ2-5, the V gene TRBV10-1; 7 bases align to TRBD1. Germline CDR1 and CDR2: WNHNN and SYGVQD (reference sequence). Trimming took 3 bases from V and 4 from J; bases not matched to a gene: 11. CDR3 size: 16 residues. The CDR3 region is CASSEMGRGIGETQYF. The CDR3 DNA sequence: TGCGCCAGCAGTGAAATGGGCAGGGGGATTGGAGAGACCCAGTACTTC.

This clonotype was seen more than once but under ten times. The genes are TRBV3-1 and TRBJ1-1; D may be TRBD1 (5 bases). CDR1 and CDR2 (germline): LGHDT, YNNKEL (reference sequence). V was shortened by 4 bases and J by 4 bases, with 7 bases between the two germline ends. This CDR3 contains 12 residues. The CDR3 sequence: CASSRGTTEAFF. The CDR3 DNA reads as TGTGCCAGCAGCCGCGGGACCACTGAAGCTTTCTTT.

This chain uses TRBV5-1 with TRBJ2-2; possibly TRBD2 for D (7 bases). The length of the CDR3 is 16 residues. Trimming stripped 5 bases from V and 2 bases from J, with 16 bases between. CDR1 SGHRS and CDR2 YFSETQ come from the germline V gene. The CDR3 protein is CASRRGGSANTGELFF. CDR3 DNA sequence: TGCGCCAGCAGGAGGGGGGGATCCGCAAACACCGGGGAGCTGTTTTTT.

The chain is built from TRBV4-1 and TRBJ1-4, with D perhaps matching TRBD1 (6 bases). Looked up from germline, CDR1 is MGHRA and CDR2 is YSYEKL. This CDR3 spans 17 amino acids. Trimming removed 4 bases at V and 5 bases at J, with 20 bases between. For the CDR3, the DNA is TGCGCCAGCAGCCGAAATTCCCAGGGGTCACAGAATGAAAAACTGTTTTTT. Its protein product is CASSRNSQGSQNEKLFF.

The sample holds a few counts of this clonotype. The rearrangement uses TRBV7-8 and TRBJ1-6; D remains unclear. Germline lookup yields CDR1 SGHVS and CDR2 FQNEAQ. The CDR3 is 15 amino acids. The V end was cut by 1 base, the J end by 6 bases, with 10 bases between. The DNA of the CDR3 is TGTGCCAGCAGCTTAGGCGGCGCCTCTAATTCACCCCTCCACTTT. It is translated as CASSLGGASNSPLHF.

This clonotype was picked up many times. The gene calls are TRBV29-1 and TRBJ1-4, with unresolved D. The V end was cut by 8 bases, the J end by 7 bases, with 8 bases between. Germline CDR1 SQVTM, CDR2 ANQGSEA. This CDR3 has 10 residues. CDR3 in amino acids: CSLGPEKLFF. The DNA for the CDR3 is TGCAGCTTAGGACCTGAAAAACTGTTTTTT.

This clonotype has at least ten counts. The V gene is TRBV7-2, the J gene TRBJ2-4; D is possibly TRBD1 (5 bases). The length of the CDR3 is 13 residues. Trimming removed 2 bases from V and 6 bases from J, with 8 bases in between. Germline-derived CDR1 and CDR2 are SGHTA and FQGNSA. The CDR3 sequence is CASSLQGGNIQYF. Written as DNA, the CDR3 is TGTGCCAGCAGCTTACAGGGTGGAAACATTCAGTACTTC.

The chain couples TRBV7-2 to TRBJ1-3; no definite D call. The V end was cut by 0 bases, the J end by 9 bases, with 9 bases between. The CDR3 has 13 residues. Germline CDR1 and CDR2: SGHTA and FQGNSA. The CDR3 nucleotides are TGTGCCAGCAGCTTAGCAGGCCAGAGCACCATATATTTT. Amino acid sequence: CASSLAGQSTIYF. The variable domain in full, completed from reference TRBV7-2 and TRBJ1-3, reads GAGVSQSPSNKVTEKGKDVELRCDPISGHTALYWYRQSLGQGLEFLIYFQGNSAPDKSGLPSDRFSAERTGGSVSTLTIQRTQQEDSAVYLCASSLAGQSTIYFGEGSWLTVV.

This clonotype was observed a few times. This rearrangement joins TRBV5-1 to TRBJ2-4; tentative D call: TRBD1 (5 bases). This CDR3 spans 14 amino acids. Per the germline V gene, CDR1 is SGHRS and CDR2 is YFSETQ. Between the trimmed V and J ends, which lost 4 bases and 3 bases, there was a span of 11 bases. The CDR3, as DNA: TGCGCCAGCAGCCAAGGGGCCGGCAAAAACATTCAGTACTTC. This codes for CASSQGAGKNIQYF.

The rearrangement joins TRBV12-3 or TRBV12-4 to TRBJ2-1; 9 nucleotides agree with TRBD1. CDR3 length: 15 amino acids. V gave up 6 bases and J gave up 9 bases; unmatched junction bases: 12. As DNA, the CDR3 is TGTGCCAGCAGGCTTCCGGGACAGGGACCCATTGAGCAGTTCTTC. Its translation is CASRLPGQGPIEQFF.

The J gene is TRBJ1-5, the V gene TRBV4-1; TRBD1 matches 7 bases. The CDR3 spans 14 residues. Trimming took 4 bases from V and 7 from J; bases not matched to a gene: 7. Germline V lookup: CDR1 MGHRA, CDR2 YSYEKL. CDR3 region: CASSLRGGRQPQHF. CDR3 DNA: TGCGCCAGCAGCCTCAGGGGGGGAAGGCAGCCCCAGCATTTT.

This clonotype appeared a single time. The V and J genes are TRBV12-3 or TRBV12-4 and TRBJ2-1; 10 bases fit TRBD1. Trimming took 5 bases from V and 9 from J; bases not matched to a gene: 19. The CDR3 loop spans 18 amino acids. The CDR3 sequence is CASSPSLGQGVFRVEQFF. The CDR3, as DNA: TGTGCCAGCAGTCCCTCGCTAGGACAGGGGGTTTTTCGAGTTGAGCAGTTCTTC.

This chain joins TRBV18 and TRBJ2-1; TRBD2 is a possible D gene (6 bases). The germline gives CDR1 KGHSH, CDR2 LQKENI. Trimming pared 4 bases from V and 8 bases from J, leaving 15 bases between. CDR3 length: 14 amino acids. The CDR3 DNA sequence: TGTGCCAGCTCACGTATGGGGACTGGCGATGAGCAGTTCTTC. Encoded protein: CASSRMGTGDEQFF.

CDR3 sequence reads: CASQRGRDISYEQYF. The CDR3, as DNA: TGTGCCAGCCAACGGGGCAGGGACATCTCCTACGAGCAGTACTTC. The chain has TRBV13 and TRBJ2-7, with TRBD1 as a possible D gene (6 bases). V lost 8 bases, J lost 0 bases, and 17 bases lay in between. Germline CDR1 reads PRHDT; CDR2 reads FYEKMQ (reference sequence). The CDR3 sequence is 15 residues long.

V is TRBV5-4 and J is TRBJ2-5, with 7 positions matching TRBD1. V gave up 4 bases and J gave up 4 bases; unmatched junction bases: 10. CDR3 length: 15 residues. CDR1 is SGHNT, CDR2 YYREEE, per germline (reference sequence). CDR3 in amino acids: CASSSRQGFAETQYF. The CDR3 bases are TGTGCCAGCAGCAGCCGACAGGGTTTTGCAGAGACCCAGTACTTC.

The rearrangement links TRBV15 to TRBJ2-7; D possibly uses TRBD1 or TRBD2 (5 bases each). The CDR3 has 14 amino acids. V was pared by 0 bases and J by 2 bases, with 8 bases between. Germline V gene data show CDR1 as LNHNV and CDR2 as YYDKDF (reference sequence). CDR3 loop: CATSRDGGPYEQYF. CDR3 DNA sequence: TGTGCCACCAGCAGAGATGGGGGTCCCTACGAGCAGTACTTC.

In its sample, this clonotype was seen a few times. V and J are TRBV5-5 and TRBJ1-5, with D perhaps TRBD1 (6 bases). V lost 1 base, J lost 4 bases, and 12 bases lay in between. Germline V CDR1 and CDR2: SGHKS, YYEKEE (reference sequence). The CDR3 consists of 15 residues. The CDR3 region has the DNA TGTGCCAGCAGCTTGAGGGGGGCTGGAAATCAGCCCCAGCATTTT. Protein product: CASSLRGAGNQPQHF.

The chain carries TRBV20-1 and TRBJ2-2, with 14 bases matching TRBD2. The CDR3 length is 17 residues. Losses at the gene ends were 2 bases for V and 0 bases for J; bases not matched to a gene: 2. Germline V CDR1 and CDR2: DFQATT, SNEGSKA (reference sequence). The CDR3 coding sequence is TGCAGTGCTAGATCGGGACTAGCGGGGGCGAACACCGGGGAGCTGTTTTTT. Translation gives CSARSGLAGANTGELFF.

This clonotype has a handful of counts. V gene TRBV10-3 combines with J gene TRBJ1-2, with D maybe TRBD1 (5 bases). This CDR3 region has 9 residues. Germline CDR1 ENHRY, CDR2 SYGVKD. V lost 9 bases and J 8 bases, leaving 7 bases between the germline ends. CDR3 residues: CAIGDGYTF. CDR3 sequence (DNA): TGTGCCATAGGGGACGGCTACACCTTC.

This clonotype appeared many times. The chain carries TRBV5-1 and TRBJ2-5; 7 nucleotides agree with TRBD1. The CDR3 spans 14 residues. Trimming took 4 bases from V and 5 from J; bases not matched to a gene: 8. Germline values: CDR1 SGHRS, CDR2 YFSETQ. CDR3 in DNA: TGCGCCAGCAGCCCGAGGGGGCCCGGGGAGACCCAGTACTTC. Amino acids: CASSPRGPGETQYF.

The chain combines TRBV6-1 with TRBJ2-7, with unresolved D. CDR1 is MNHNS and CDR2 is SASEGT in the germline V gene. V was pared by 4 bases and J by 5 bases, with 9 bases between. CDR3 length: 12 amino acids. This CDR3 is CASSVLEDEQYV. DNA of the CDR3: TGTGCCAGCAGTGTCCTCGAAGACGAGCAGTACGTC.

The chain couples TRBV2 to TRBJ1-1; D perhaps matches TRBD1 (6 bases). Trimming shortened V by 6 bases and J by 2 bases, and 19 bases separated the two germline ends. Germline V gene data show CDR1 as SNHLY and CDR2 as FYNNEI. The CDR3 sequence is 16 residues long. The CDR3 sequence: CASRVFLQGPNTEAFF. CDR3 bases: TGTGCCAGCAGGGTATTCCTACAGGGCCCTAACACTGAAGCTTTCTTT.

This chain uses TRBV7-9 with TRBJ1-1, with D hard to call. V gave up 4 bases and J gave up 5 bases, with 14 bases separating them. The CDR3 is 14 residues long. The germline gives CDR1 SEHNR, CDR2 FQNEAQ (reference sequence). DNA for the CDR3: TGTGCCAGCAGCTCCCAGGTCGCGGGAACTGAAGCTTTCTTT. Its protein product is CASSSQVAGTEAFF. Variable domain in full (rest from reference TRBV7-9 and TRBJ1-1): DTGVSQNPRHKITKRGQNVTFRCDPISEHNRLYWYRQTLGQGPEFLTYFQNEAQLEKSRLLSDRFSAERPKGSFSTLEIQRTEQGDSAMYLCASSSQVAGTEAFFGQGTRLTVV.

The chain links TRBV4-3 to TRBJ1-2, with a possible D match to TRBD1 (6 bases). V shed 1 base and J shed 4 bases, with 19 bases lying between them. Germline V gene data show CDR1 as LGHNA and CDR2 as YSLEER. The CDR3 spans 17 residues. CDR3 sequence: CASSQGLEGVSIYGYTF. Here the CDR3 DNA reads TGCGCCAGCAGCCAAGGGTTAGAGGGGGTGTCGATCTATGGCTACACCTTC.

CDR3 region: CASSQPGTGSGTEAFF. The CDR3 DNA is TGCGCCAGCAGCCAACCCGGGACAGGGTCGGGGACTGAAGCTTTCTTT. The J gene is TRBJ1-1, the V gene TRBV4-3; 9 nucleotides align to TRBD1. The germline V gene encodes CDR1 LGHNA and CDR2 YSLEER. This CDR3 comprises 16 residues. V lost 2 bases, J lost 5 bases, and 9 bases stayed unmatched.

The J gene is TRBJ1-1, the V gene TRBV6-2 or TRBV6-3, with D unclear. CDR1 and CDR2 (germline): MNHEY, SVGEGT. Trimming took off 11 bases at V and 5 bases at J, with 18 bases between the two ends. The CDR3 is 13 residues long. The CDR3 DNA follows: TGTGCCGGCCGACGGGGATCGGAAACTGAAGCTTTCTTT. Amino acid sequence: CAGRRGSETEAFF.

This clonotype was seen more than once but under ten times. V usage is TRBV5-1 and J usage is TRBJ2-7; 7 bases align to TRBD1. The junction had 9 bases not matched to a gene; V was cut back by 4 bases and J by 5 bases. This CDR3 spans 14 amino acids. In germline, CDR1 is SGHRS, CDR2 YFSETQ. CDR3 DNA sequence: TGCGCCAGCAGCCGGGTTTCAGGGGGTAACGAGCAGTACTTC. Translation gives CASSRVSGGNEQYF.